Each of the 25 T cell receptor beta chains below was sequenced from the same sample in a study of spatial heterogeneity in lung cancer. Study results and limitations: Counts of expanded alpha and beta TCRs within tumors tracked the tumor nonsynonymous mutation count.

In TCRdb, the 5' RACE reads were re-called with MiXCR into one record per CDR3 protein. The sample comprises 16,000 or so distinct CDR3 sequences, 6.5% to 8% of which are singletons, and around a fifth rests with the top ten. No antigen has been assigned to these receptors. Time point in this sample: sample taken at primary tumor resection. This specimen consisted of lung tumor tissue, obtained at surgery. Source of these receptors: a female donor with early-stage non-small cell lung cancer.

The table lists this clonotype with many counts. For a library built for alpha chains, this beta chain is a stray read; little rests on its size. The V call is TRBV7-3, the J call TRBJ1-1; D ambiguous. This CDR3 has 13 residues. CDR1 and CDR2 from the germline V gene are SGHTA and FQGTGA. The germline V and J ends were trimmed by 2 bases and 0 bases, with 4 bases remaining between them. The CDR3 reads CASSLYMNTEAFF. DNA of the CDR3: TGTGCCAGCAGCTTATACATGAACACTGAAGCTTTCTTT.

This clonotype was counted at least ten times. This beta chain is a stray read from a library made for alpha chains; its abundance is not meaningful. This chain connects TRBV12-3 or TRBV12-4 to TRBJ2-5, with 11 bases fitting TRBD2. V gave up 6 bases and J gave up 2 bases; unmatched junction bases: 5. This CDR3 spans 15 amino acids. The DNA of the CDR3 is TGTGCCAGCAGCCTGGGACTAGCGGATCAAGAGACCCAGTACTTC. It specifies CASSLGLADQETQYF.

Worth noting for this clonotype: One end of the junction does not line up with germline, which may come from a read error. This beta chain slipped into a library made for alpha chains as a stray read, so its size is not meaningful. The CDR3 sequence: CVSSLGTKETQYF. CDR3 DNA sequence: TGTGTCAGCAGCCTAGGGACAAAAGAGACCCAGTACTTC. V is TRBV7-7 and J is TRBJ2-5, with D perhaps matching TRBD1 (6 bases). The CDR3 is 13 residues long. Germline CDR1 reads SSHAT; CDR2 reads FNYEAQ (reference sequence).

This clonotype came up a few times. This beta chain appears as a stray read in a library generated for alpha chains; its size is not informative. CDR3 nucleotide sequence: TGTGCCAGCAGCGTAGACGGGGGGCGGGAAGAGACCCAGTACTTC. This translates into CASSVDGGREETQYF. The chain joins TRBV9 to TRBJ2-5; the D gene is possibly TRBD2 (7 bases). The germline gives CDR1 SGDLS, CDR2 YYNGEE. Trimming left V 0 bases short and J 3 bases short, with 12 bases between. The CDR3 is 15 residues long.

This clonotype showed up many times. This beta chain is a stray read from a library made for alpha chains; its abundance is not meaningful. This chain joins TRBV11-2 and TRBJ2-1; possibly TRBD2 for D (5 bases). CDR1 is SGHAT and CDR2 is FQNNGV in the germline V gene. The CDR3 loop spans 15 amino acids. With 0 bases removed from V and 5 bases from J, the gap between germline ends came to 11 bases. CDR3: CASSLEGEGNNEQFF. CDR3 DNA sequence: TGTGCCAGCAGCTTAGAGGGAGAAGGAAACAATGAGCAGTTCTTC.

By sample share, this clonotype is medium-sized (0.01 to 0.1%). This beta chain came through as a stray read in a library set up for alpha chains, and its size says little. The V call is TRBV7-9, the J call TRBJ1-2; TRBD1 matches at 7 bases. Germline CDR1 reads SEHNR; CDR2 reads FQNEAQ (reference sequence). V lost 5 bases and J lost 4; bases outside the gene matches: 10. This CDR3 region has 15 residues. CDR3 region: CASSLKGGTAYGYTF. In nucleotides, the CDR3 is TGTGCCAGCAGCCTCAAAGGAGGGACAGCCTATGGCTACACCTTC.

This clonotype was observed a handful of times. The size of this beta chain means little, since it is a stray read in a library made for alpha chains. The gene calls are TRBV20-1 and TRBJ2-7, with TRBD1 matching over 10 bases. Germline V lookup: CDR1 DFQATT, CDR2 SNEGSKA (reference sequence). Unmatched junction bases numbered 11, after V lost 0 bases and J lost 9 bases. The CDR3 covers 15 residues. DNA for the CDR3: TGCAGTGCTAGAGAGGCGGACAGGGGGACGCTGCGGCAGTACTTC. This translates into CSAREADRGTLRQYF.

With regard to this clonotype: For a library built for alpha chains, this beta chain is a stray read; little rests on its size. This chain joins TRBV9 and TRBJ2-2; TRBD1 agrees at 8 bases. Germline CDR1 reads SGDLS; CDR2 reads YYNGEE. This CDR3 has 16 amino acids. The V segment lost 0 bases and the J segment 7 bases; nucleotides outside the gene matches: 8. CDR3 sequence reads: CASSVGAQGVHGELFF. The DNA for the CDR3 is TGTGCCAGCAGCGTAGGGGCACAGGGGGTCCACGGGGAGCTGTTTTTT.

This clonotype was observed many times. This beta chain is an off-target read within a library intended for alpha chains, so its frequency means little. This rearrangement joins TRBV6-1 to TRBJ2-3, with D maybe TRBD2 (6 bases). Germline lookup yields CDR1 MNHNS and CDR2 SASEGT. The V and J ends lost 6 bases and 5 bases respectively, with 12 bases between them. The CDR3 is made up of 13 amino acids. CDR3 protein: CASSPDYRDTQYF. The DNA of the CDR3 is TGTGCCAGCAGCCCGGACTATCGAGATACGCAGTATTTT.

This clonotype was seen repeatedly, ten times or more. A library prepared for alpha chains yielded this beta chain as an off-target read; its size is of little meaning. The chain carries TRBV18 and TRBJ1-1; 8 nucleotides line up with TRBD1. J lost 4 bases, V lost 0 bases, and 4 bases had no gene match. The length of the CDR3 is 15 residues. CDR1 KGHSH and CDR2 LQKENI come from the germline V gene. CDR3 DNA: TGTGCCAGCTCACCACCGTCCGACAGGGGCACTGAAGCTTTCTTT. It encodes CASSPPSDRGTEAFF.

This clonotype turned up a few times. A library made for alpha chains picked up this beta chain off target, so its size means little. The rearrangement joins TRBV5-1 to TRBJ2-3; no definite D call. V lost 2 bases, J lost 5 bases, and 9 bases lay in between. Germline CDR1 and CDR2: SGHRS and YFSETQ. This CDR3 contains 13 residues. For the CDR3, the DNA is TGCGCCAGCAGCTTTTGGGGAAGAGATACGCAGTATTTT. It encodes CASSFWGRDTQYF.

The sample holds a few counts of this clonotype. Since the library was made to target alpha chains, this beta chain is a stray read and its abundance is not meaningful. This chain joins TRBV12-3 or TRBV12-4 and TRBJ2-2; TRBD2 matches 10 bases. The junction had 9 bases not matched to a gene; V was cut back by 4 bases and J by 4 bases. CDR3 length equals 17 residues. CDR3 sequence reads: CASSSYPAGGLTGELFF. The CDR3 nucleotides read TGTGCCAGCAGTTCCTATCCAGCGGGGGGGCTCACCGGGGAGCTGTTTTTT.

A word on this clonotype: Within a library made for alpha chains, this beta chain is off target, and its count is uninformative. This sequence joins TRBV11-2 and TRBJ2-3, with TRBD2 identical over 9 bases. J lost 3 bases, V lost 5 bases, and 9 bases had no gene match. The germline V gene encodes CDR1 SGHAT and CDR2 FQNNGV. The CDR3 consists of 16 residues. CDR3 loop: CASSTRLAVGTDTQYF. CDR3 in DNA: TGTGCCAGCAGCACCCGACTAGCGGTGGGTACAGATACGCAGTATTTT.

This clonotype was recorded a few times. Being off target in a library aimed at alpha chains, this beta chain has a size of little meaning. The chain combines TRBV7-2 with TRBJ2-3; 8 bases are a match to TRBD2. The CDR3 totals 15 residues. V lost 0 bases and J lost 5; bases outside the gene matches: 4. Looked up from germline, CDR1 is SGHTA and CDR2 is FQGNSA. The CDR3 DNA reads TGTGCCAGCAGCTTAGCCGGGGGGGCTGGAGATACGCAGTATTTT. Residues: CASSLAGGAGDTQYF.

This clonotype is classed as medium-sized. This beta chain was picked up by a library intended for alpha chains and is off target, so its count carries little meaning. In nucleotides, the CDR3 is TGTGCCAGCAGCCTCGAAGGCAGTAACTATGGCTACACCTTC. This encodes CASSLEGSNYGYTF. V is TRBV7-2 and J is TRBJ1-2; the D is unclear. The CDR3 covers 14 residues. CDR1 and CDR2 from the germline V gene are SGHTA and FQGNSA. Trimming took 5 bases from V and 1 from J, leaving 11 bases between them.

This clonotype was counted at least ten times. This beta chain appears as a stray read in a library generated for alpha chains; its size is not informative. The gene calls are TRBV7-3 and TRBJ1-1; D possibly corresponds to TRBD1 (6 bases). Trimming cost V 0 bases and J 6 bases, with 11 bases left between them. The CDR3 has 14 residues. The germline gives CDR1 SGHTA, CDR2 FQGTGA. CDR3 sequence: CASSLTGGDAEAFF. Here the CDR3 DNA reads TGTGCCAGCAGCTTAACGGGGGGCGATGCTGAAGCTTTCTTT.

This clonotype was seen at least ten times. This beta chain came through as a stray read in a library set up for alpha chains, and its size says little. The rearrangement joins TRBV4-1 to TRBJ1-1; no clear D. Germline V lookup: CDR1 MGHRA, CDR2 YSYEKL. This CDR3 region has 15 residues. V lost 0 bases and J lost 0, with 8 bases in between. The CDR3 DNA follows: TGCGCCAGCAGCCAAGAAGCCCGTCTGAACACTGAAGCTTTCTTT. It encodes CASSQEARLNTEAFF.

This clonotype was counted a few times. For a library built for alpha chains, this beta chain is a stray read; little rests on its size. This chain links TRBV6-2 or TRBV6-3 with TRBJ1-3; D unresolved. The germline V gene encodes CDR1 MNHEY and CDR2 SVGEGT. V dropped 8 bases and J dropped 0 bases, with 5 bases sitting between them. This CDR3 has 12 residues. The CDR3 region has the DNA TGTGCCAGCGCGTACTCTGGAAACACCATATATTTT. It is translated as CASAYSGNTIYF.

This clonotype was counted many times. The library was prepared for alpha chains; this beta chain is a stray read, so its frequency means little. The rearrangement links TRBV11-2 to TRBJ1-1; no firm D call. CDR1 and CDR2 from the germline V gene are SGHAT and FQNNGV. The CDR3 runs to 16 residues. Trimming left V 1 base short and J 11 bases short, with 23 bases between. The CDR3 DNA sequence: TGTGCCAGCAGCTTAGTTGAGGCTCCCACCTCGACGGGGGCTTTCTTT. Encoded protein: CASSLVEAPTSTGAFF.

This clonotype was recorded a few times. Little can be read into the size of this beta chain, an off-target read in a library designed for alpha chains. The chain has TRBV4-3 and TRBJ2-3; no firm D call. V lost 3 bases, J lost 4 bases, and 14 bases lay in between. In germline, CDR1 is LGHNA, CDR2 YSLEER. This CDR3 has 15 residues. CDR3 protein: CASSQGSPVADTQYF. CDR3 nucleotides: TGCGCCAGCAGCCAGGGCAGCCCAGTAGCAGATACGCAGTATTTT.

This clonotype was found many times. The library was designed around alpha chains, so this beta chain is a stray read whose abundance carries little weight. This chain joins TRBV11-2 and TRBJ1-1; 7 bases map to TRBD1. V was clipped by 3 bases and J by 3 bases; unmatched bases: 4. CDR1 is SGHAT and CDR2 is FQNNGV in the germline V gene. There are 14 residues in the CDR3. As DNA, the CDR3 is TGTGCCAGCAGCTTGCCGACAGGGTACACTGAAGCTTTCTTT. Amino acid sequence: CASSLPTGYTEAFF. The full variable domain, in which reference TRBV11-2 and TRBJ1-1 provide the parts outside the CDR3, is EAGVAQSPRYKIIEKRQSVAFWCNPISGHATLYWYQQILGQGPKLLIQFQNNGVVDDSQLPKDRFSAERLKGVDSTLKIQPAKLEDSAVYLCASSLPTGYTEAFFGQGTRLTVV.

At least ten counts were recorded for this clonotype. Found in a library prepared for alpha chains, this beta chain is an off-target read, and its abundance has little meaning. V and J are TRBV3-1 and TRBJ1-1; TRBD1 might be the D (6 bases). V was clipped by 4 bases and J by 5 bases, with 11 bases between them. Germline V gives CDR1 LGHDT, CDR2 YNNKEL (reference sequence). The CDR3 consists of 13 residues. The CDR3 protein is CASSLGAGTEAFF. CDR3 bases: TGTGCCAGCAGCCTGGGGGCAGGTACTGAAGCTTTCTTT. Combining the CDR3 with reference TRBV3-1 and TRBJ1-1 gives the whole variable domain DTAVSQTPKYLVTQMGNDKSIKCEQNLGHDTMYWYKQDSKKFLKIMFSYNNKELIINETVPNRFSPKSPDKAHLNLHINSLELGDSAVYFCASSLGAGTEAFFGQGTRLTVV.

By share of the sample, this clonotype is medium-sized. This beta chain represents an off-target read in a library built for alpha chains; its size is of limited meaning. The V and J genes are TRBV7-2 and TRBJ2-3, with TRBD2 identical over 12 bases. This CDR3 region has 15 residues. CDR1 and CDR2 (germline): SGHTA, FQGNSA. Trimming at V came to 6 bases and at J to 5 bases, leaving 6 bases not matched to a gene. Written as DNA, the CDR3 is TGTGCCAGCAGGACAGCTAGCGGGGGGGTAGATACGCAGTATTTT. This codes for CASRTASGGVDTQYF.

This clonotype is large (0.1 to 1%) in the sample. The library was designed around alpha chains, so this beta chain is a stray read whose abundance carries little weight. CDR3 sequence (DNA): TGTGCCAGCAGTCTGCAGGGTATGAATGAGCAGTTCTTC. Amino acids: CASSLQGMNEQFF. The chain has TRBV2 and TRBJ2-1, with D perhaps TRBD1 (5 bases). In germline, CDR1 is SNHLY, CDR2 FYNNEI. The CDR3 length is 13 residues. Trimming took 5 bases from V and 7 from J, leaving 12 bases between them.

This clonotype was recorded many times. This beta chain represents an off-target read in a library built for alpha chains; its size is of limited meaning. V gene TRBV2 combines with J gene TRBJ2-3, with TRBD2 matching over 10 bases. The germline V gene has CDR1 SNHLY and CDR2 FYNNEI. J gave up 0 bases and V 8 bases, and 8 bases lay outside the gene matches. CDR3 length: 16 residues. CDR3 nucleotide sequence: TGTGCCAGCTTTCTAGCGGGGGCCCCTAGCACAGATACGCAGTATTTT. Its translation is CASFLAGAPSTDTQYF.